This T cell receptor beta chain was recorded in a study of OX40 agonist ivuxolimab in advanced cancers. This table comes from immunoSEQ multiplex PCR, and its TCRdb copy is limited to in-frame clones, with some not included. The table includes roughly 63,000 clones, roughly nine tenths detected once. The germline V gene encodes CDR1 KGHSH and CDR2 LQKENI. Trimming shortened V by 3 bases and J by 5 bases, and 14 bases separated the two germline ends. The CDR3 consists of 15 residues. For this clone: Its antigen remains unidentified.

The study's findings and limits: CD8+ T cells averaged more expanded clones than CD4+.

Source: CD4+ or CD8+ T cells sorted from blood, taken in a trial of the OX40 agonist ivuxolimab. This TCR was recovered from an adult with an advanced solid tumor such as melanoma, head and neck, liver or kidney cancer. V and J are TRBV18 and TRBJ2-1; possibly TRBD2 for D (5 bases). CDR3 sequence: CASSPLAVTDNEQFF. CDR3 sequence (DNA): TGTGCCAGCTCACCCCTAGCAGTTACGGACAATGAGCAGTTCTTC.